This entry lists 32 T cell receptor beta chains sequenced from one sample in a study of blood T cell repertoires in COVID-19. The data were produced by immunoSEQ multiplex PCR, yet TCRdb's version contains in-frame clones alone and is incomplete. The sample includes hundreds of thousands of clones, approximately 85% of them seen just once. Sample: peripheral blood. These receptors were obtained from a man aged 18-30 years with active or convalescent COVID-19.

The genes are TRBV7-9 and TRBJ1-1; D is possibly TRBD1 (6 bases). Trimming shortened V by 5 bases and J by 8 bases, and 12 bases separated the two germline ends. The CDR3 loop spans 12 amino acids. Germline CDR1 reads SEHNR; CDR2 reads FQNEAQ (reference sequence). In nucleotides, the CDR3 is TGTGCCAGCAGCGTCAGCGACAGGGAAGCTTTCTTT. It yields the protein CASSVSDREAFF.

CDR3 sequence reads: CASSQDEADYGYTF. CDR3 DNA sequence: TGCGCCAGCAGCCAAGATGAGGCAGACTATGGCTACACCTTC. This chain links TRBV4-1 with TRBJ1-2; D is unresolved. The length of the CDR3 is 14 residues. Germline V lookup: CDR1 MGHRA, CDR2 YSYEKL. Trimming shortened V by 0 bases and J by 3 bases, and 8 bases separated the two germline ends.

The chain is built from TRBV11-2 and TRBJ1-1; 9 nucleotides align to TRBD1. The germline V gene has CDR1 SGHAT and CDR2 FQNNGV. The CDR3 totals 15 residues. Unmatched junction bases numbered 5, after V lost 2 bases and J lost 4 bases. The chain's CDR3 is CASSLWDRAGTEAFF. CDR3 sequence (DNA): TGTGCCAGCAGCTTATGGGACAGGGCGGGCACTGAAGCTTTCTTT.

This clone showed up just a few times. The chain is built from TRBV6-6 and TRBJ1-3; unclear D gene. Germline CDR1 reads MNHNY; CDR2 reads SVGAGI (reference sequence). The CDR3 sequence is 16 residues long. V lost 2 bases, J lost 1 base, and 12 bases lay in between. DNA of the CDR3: TGTGCCAGCAGTTACCCAGGAATCCTATCTGGAAACACCATATATTTT. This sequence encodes CASSYPGILSGNTIYF.

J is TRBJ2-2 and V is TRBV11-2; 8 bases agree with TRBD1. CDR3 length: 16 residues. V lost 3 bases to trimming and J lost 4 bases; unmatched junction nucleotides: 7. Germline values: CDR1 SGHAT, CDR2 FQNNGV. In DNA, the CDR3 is TGTGCCAGCAGCTTGGTAGGCAGGGGGCCCACCGGGGAGCTGTTTTTT. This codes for CASSLVGRGPTGELFF. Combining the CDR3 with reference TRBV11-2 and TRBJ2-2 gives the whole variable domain EAGVAQSPRYKIIEKRQSVAFWCNPISGHATLYWYQQILGQGPKLLIQFQNNGVVDDSQLPKDRFSAERLKGVDSTLKIQPAKLEDSAVYLCASSLVGRGPTGELFFGEGSRLTVL.

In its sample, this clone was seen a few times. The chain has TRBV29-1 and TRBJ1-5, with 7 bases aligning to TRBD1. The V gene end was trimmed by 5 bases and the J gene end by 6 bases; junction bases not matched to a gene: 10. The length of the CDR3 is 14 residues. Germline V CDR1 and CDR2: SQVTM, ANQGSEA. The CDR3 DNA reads TGCAGCGTTAAAGGCGCGACAGGGAGTCAGCCCCAGCATTTT. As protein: CSVKGATGSQPQHF.

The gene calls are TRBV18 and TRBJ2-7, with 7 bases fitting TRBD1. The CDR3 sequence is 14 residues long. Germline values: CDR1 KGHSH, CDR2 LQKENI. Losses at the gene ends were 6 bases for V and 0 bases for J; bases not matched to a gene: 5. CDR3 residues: CASSLTGDSYEQYF. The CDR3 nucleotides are TGTGCCAGCTCGCTCACAGGGGACTCCTACGAGCAGTACTTC.

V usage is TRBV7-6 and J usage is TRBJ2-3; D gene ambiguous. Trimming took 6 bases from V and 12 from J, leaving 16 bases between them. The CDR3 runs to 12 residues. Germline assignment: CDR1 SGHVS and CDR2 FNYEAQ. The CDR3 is CASSLLGSEQYF. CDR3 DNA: TGTGCCAGCAGTTTATTGGGCTCGGAACAGTATTTT.

CDR3 DNA: TGTGCCAGCTCACCACCGGTTGGGGCTGGAAACTACGAGCAGTACTTC. Its translation: CASSPPVGAGNYEQYF. This chain joins TRBV18 and TRBJ2-7, with D tentatively TRBD1 (5 bases). This CDR3 contains 16 residues. V lost 0 bases and J lost 3, with 15 bases in between. Germline V gene data show CDR1 as KGHSH and CDR2 as LQKENI.

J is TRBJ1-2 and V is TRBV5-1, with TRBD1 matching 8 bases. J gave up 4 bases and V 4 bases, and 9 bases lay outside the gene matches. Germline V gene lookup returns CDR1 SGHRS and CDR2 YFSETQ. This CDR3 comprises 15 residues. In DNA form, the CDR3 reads TGCGCCAGCAGCCTAGGACAGGGCTCGGGCTATGGCTACACCTTC. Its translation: CASSLGQGSGYGYTF.

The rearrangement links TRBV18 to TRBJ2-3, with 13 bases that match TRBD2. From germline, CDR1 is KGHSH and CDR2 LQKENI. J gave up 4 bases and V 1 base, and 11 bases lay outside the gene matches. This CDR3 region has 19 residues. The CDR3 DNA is TGTGCCAGCTCACCACTACTAGCGGGGGGGCCAGAGAGCGCAGATACGCAGTATTTT. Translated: CASSPLLAGGPESADTQYF.

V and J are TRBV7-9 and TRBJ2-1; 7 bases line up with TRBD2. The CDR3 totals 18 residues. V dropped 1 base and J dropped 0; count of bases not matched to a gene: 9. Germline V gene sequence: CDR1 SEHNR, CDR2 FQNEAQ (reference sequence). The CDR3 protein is CASSLGSWSSGSYNEQFF. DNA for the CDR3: TGTGCCAGCAGCTTAGGGTCTTGGTCTAGCGGCTCCTACAATGAGCAGTTCTTC.

The CDR3 DNA reads as TGCAGCGTTGTTATTCTCGCGGGGGGCTACACCTTC. It encodes CSVVILAGGYTF. The genes are TRBV29-1 and TRBJ1-2; no clear D gene. This CDR3 is 12 amino acids long. V lost 4 bases to trimming and J lost 8 bases, with 14 bases between them. The germline V gene has CDR1 SQVTM and CDR2 ANQGSEA.

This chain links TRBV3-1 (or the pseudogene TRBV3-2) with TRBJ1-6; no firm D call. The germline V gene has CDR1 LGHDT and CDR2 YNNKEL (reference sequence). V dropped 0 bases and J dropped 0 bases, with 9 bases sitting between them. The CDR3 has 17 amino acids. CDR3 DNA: TGTGCCAGCAGCCAAGATTTGGCTAGCTCCTATAATTCACCCCTCCACTTT. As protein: CASSQDLASSYNSPLHF.

CDR3: CASSEVGTGDTEAFF. CDR3 DNA: TGTGCCAGCAGTGAGGTTGGGACAGGGGACACTGAAGCTTTCTTT. The gene calls are TRBV2 and TRBJ1-1; 10 bases match TRBD1. The germline gives CDR1 SNHLY, CDR2 FYNNEI. After removal of 3 bases from V and 3 bases from J, the junction contained 4 bases not matched to a gene. The CDR3 extends over 15 amino acids.

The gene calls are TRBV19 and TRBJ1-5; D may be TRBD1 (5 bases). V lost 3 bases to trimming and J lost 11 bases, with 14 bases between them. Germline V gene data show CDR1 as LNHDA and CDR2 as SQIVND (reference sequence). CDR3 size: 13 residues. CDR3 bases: TGTGCCAGTAGTATTCCCAGGGTGGAAGCCCAGCATTTT. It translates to CASSIPRVEAQHF.

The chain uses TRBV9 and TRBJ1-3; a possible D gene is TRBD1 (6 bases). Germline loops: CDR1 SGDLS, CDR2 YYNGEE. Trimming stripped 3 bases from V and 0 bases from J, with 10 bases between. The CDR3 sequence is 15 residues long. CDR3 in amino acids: CASSERGSSGNTIYF. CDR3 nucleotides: TGTGCCAGCAGCGAGAGGGGGAGCTCTGGAAACACCATATATTTT.

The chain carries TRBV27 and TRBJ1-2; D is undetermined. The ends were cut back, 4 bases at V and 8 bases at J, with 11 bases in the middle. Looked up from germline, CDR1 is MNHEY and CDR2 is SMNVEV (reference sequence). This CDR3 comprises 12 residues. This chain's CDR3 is CASSSRLGGYTF. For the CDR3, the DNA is TGTGCCAGCAGTTCCCGGTTGGGCGGCTACACCTTC.

For the CDR3, the DNA is TGTGCCAGCAGTCAACAGGGTCGGAATTCACCCCTCCACTTT. This translates into CASSQQGRNSPLHF. This chain connects TRBV27 to TRBJ1-6; weak D call: TRBD1 (6 bases). Deletions cut 5 bases from V and 7 bases from J, with 12 bases between. The CDR3 runs to 14 residues. Germline assignment: CDR1 MNHEY and CDR2 SMNVEV (reference sequence).

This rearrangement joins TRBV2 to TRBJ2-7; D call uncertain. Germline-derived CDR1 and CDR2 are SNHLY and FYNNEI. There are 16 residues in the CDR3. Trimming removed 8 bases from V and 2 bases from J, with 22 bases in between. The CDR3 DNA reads TGTGCCAGCCGCCCGAGAGCAATGACACCCCCCTACGAGCAGTACTTC. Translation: CASRPRAMTPPYEQYF.

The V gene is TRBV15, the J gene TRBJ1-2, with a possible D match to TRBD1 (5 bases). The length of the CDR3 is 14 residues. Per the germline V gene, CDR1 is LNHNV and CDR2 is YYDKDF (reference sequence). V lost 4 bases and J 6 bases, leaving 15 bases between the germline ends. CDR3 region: CATSIRGGADGYTF. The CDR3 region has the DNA TGTGCCACCAGCATAAGGGGAGGTGCGGATGGCTACACCTTC.

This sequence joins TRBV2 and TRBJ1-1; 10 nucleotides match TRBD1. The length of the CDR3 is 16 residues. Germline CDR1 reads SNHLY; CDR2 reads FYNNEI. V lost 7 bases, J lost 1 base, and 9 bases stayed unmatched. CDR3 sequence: CASTQTGGVWNTEAFF. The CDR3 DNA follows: TGTGCCAGCACCCAGACAGGGGGCGTCTGGAACACTGAAGCTTTCTTT.

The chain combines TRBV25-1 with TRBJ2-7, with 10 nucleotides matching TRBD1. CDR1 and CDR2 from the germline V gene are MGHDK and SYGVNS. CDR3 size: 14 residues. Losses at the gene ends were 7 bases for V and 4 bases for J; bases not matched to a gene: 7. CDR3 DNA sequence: TGTGCCAGCACTAGGGGGACAGGGGCATACGAGCAGTACTTC. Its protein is CASTRGTGAYEQYF.

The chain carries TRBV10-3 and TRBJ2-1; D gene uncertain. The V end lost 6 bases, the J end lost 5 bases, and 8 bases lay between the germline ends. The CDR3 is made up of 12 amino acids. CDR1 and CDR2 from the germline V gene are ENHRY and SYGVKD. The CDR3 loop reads CAIRQINNEQFF. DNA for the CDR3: TGTGCCATCAGACAGATTAACAATGAGCAGTTCTTC.

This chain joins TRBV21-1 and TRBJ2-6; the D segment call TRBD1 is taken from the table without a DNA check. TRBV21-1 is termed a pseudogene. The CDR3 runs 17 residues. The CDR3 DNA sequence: TGTGCCAGCAGCACCCCCGTGGCTGCTTGCGGGGCCAACGTCCTGACTTTC. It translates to CASSTPVAACGANVLTF.

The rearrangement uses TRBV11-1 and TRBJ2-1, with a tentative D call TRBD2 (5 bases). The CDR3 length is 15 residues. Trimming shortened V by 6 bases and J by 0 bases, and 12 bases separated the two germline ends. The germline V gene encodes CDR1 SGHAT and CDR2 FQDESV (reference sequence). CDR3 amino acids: CASRLSGNSYNEQFF. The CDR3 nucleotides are TGTGCCAGCAGATTGTCGGGGAACTCCTACAATGAGCAGTTCTTC.

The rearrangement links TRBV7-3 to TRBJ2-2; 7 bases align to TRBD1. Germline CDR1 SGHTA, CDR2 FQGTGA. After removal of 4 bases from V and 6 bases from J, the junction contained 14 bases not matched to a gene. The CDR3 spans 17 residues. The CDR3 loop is CASSSTRQRGQAGELFF. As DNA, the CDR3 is TGTGCCAGCAGCTCCACCCGGCAGAGGGGGCAAGCCGGGGAGCTGTTTTTT.

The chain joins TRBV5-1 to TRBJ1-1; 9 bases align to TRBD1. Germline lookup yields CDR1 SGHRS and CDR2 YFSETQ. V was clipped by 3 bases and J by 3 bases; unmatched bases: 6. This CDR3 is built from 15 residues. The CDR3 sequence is CASSYTQGAYTEAFF. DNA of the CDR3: TGCGCCAGCAGCTACACACAGGGGGCGTACACTGAAGCTTTCTTT.

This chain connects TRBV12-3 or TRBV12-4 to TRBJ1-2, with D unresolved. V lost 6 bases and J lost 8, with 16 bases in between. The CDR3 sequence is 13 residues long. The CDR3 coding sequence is TGTGCCAGCAGCCTTCAAACAGCAAACGGCTACACCTTC. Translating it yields CASSLQTANGYTF.

CDR3 in DNA: TGTGCCAGCAGCTTTTTTCAGGGTGACTCCTACGAGCAGTACTTC. This translates into CASSFFQGDSYEQYF. This chain uses TRBV7-2 with TRBJ2-7, with D possibly matching TRBD1 (5 bases). V was cut by 3 bases and J by 0 bases, with 12 bases left in between. This CDR3 is built from 15 residues. Germline CDR1 is SGHTA and CDR2 is FQGNSA.

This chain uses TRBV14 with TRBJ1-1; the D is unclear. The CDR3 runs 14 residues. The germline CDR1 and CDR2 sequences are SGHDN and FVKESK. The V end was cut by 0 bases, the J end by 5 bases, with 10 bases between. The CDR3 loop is CASSQDSHETEAFF. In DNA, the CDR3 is TGTGCCAGCAGCCAAGATTCCCATGAGACTGAAGCTTTCTTT.

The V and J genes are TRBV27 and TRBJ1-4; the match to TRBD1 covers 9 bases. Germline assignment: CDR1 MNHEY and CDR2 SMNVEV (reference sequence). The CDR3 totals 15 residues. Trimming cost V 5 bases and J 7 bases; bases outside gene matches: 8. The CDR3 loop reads CASSPIEDRGEKLFF. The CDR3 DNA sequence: TGTGCCAGCAGTCCGATAGAGGACAGGGGTGAAAAACTGTTTTTT.